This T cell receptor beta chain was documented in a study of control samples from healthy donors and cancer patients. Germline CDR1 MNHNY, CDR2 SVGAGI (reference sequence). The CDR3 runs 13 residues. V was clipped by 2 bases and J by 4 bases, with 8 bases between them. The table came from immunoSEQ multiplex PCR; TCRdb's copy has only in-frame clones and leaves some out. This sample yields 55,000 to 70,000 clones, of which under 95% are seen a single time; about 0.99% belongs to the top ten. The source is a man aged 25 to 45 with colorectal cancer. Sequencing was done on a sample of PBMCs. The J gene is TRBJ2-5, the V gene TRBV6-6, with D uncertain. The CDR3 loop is CASSYTTRETQYF. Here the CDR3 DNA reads TGTGCCAGCAGTTACACGACCCGAGAGACCCAGTACTTC.